This T cell receptor beta chain came from a study of T cell responses to AZD1222 COVID-19 vaccine. TCRdb's table, derived via immunoSEQ multiplex PCR, lists solely in-frame clones and lacks some. The sample records tens of thousands of clones, 65% to 90% being singletons. The CDR3 is 16 residues long. Germline CDR1 reads SEHNR; CDR2 reads FQNEAQ (reference sequence). V was shortened by 2 bases and J by 2 bases, with 14 bases between the two germline ends. General study points: White British donors predominated, females outnumbered males, and clonal diversity was possibly underestimated. Sampling captured repertoires only after the peak T cell response.

For this clone: What it recognizes is unknown.

The source material was peripheral blood, sampled on day 0 of AZD1222 vaccination. This receptor was identified in an adult in good health. The V gene is TRBV7-9, the J gene TRBJ2-3, with no clear D. The chain's CDR3 is CASSLLTGPPTDTQYF. DNA of the CDR3: TGTGCCAGCAGCTTACTAACGGGTCCTCCCACAGATACGCAGTATTTT.